These 28 T cell receptor beta chains share one sample of origin, sequenced in a study of control samples from healthy donors and cancer patients. The repertoire was sequenced with immunoSEQ multiplex PCR; TCRdb's copy has only in-frame clones and lacks some. The sample includes approximately 150,000 clones, just under 90% of them seen just once. The sample consisted of PBMCs. All receptors derive from a man in his fifties or sixties with head and neck cancer.

The chain combines TRBV7-2 with TRBJ2-3; 9 nucleotides align to TRBD2. Germline CDR1 and CDR2: SGHTA and FQGNSA. There are 16 residues in the CDR3. V lost 1 base and J lost 0; bases outside the gene matches: 2. CDR3: CASSLVGTSSTDTQYF. The CDR3 nucleotides read TGTGCCAGCAGCTTAGTAGGGACTAGCAGCACAGATACGCAGTATTTT.

The rearrangement uses TRBV12-3 or TRBV12-4 and TRBJ1-5; no clear D. The CDR3 is 12 amino acids. The V and J ends lost 5 bases and 0 bases respectively, with 2 bases between them. The CDR3 bases are TGTGCCAGCAGTCATAGCAATCAGCCCCAGCATTTT. Amino acid sequence: CASSHSNQPQHF.

There are a few counts of this clone. The J gene is TRBJ1-6, the V gene TRBV6-5; 11 bases are shared with TRBD1. This CDR3 is 13 amino acids long. V lost 8 bases to trimming and J lost 9 bases; unmatched junction nucleotides: 3. CDR1 is MNHEY, CDR2 SVGAGI, per germline. CDR3 amino acids: CASGTGGVSPLHF. CDR3 DNA: TGTGCCAGCGGGACAGGGGGAGTTTCACCCCTCCACTTT.

V gene TRBV29-1 combines with J gene TRBJ2-2; 9 positions match TRBD1. The CDR3 is 15 residues long. CDR1 is SQVTM and CDR2 is ANQGSEA in the germline V gene. V dropped 2 bases and J dropped 3; count of bases not matched to a gene: 4. This CDR3 is CSVETGQGYTGELFF. The DNA of the CDR3 is TGCAGCGTTGAAACGGGACAGGGCTACACCGGGGAGCTGTTTTTT.

This chain joins TRBV6-2 or TRBV6-3 and TRBJ1-5; possibly TRBD1 for D (5 bases). V dropped 5 bases and J dropped 6 bases, with 20 bases sitting between them. The CDR3 has 16 residues. Germline V gives CDR1 MNHEY, CDR2 SVGEGT. CDR3 sequence: CASSILGPWVGQPQHF. The CDR3 nucleotides read TGTGCCAGCAGTATATTGGGACCTTGGGTTGGTCAGCCCCAGCATTTT.

The chain links TRBV15 to TRBJ1-1; 7 positions match TRBD1. The CDR3 covers 15 residues. In germline, CDR1 is LNHNV, CDR2 YYDKDF (reference sequence). The J segment lost 4 bases and the V segment lost 3 bases, leaving 8 bases of the junction unmatched. Here the CDR3 DNA reads TGTGCCACCAGCAGCTACCAGACAGGGATCACTGAAGCTTTCTTT. Its protein is CATSSYQTGITEAFF.

This clone appeared once. The chain links TRBV3-1 (or the pseudogene TRBV3-2) to TRBJ2-7; 9 bases line up with TRBD1. The germline gives CDR1 LGHDT, CDR2 YNNKEL (reference sequence). The CDR3 runs to 15 residues. Unmatched junction bases numbered 11, after V lost 4 bases and J lost 7 bases. In nucleotides, the CDR3 is TGTGCCAGCAGCCTCCGGGACAGGGTAAGAGGAGAGCAGTACTTC. Translated: CASSLRDRVRGEQYF.

This clone was observed a handful of times. The V gene is TRBV23-1, the J gene TRBJ2-7; 7 positions match TRBD1. TRBV23-1 is annotated as an ORF whose role is uncertain. CDR3 length: 14 amino acids. The ends lost 4 bases at V and 3 bases at J; junction bases unmatched: 6. Here the CDR3 reads CASSPGTANYEQYF. The CDR3 DNA is TGCGCCAGCAGTCCGGGGACAGCGAACTACGAGCAGTACTTC.

The CDR3 region has the DNA TGTGCCATCCCAGCGGGGGGCCCACCAGAGACCCAGTACTTC. Translation: CAIPAGGPPETQYF. This chain links TRBV7-2 with TRBJ2-5; 9 nucleotides line up with TRBD2. Trimming removed 10 bases from V and 4 bases from J; junction bases left unmatched: 10. CDR1 and CDR2 (germline): SGHTA, FQGNSA. The CDR3 has 14 amino acids.

The chain combines TRBV6-5 with TRBJ2-7; 9 bases match TRBD1. With V trimmed by 4 bases and J by 5 bases, 3 bases remained unmatched. From germline, CDR1 is MNHEY and CDR2 SVGAGI. This CDR3 is built from 13 residues. This chain's CDR3 is CASSSGQGNEQYF. As DNA, the CDR3 is TGTGCCAGCAGTTCGGGACAGGGCAACGAGCAGTACTTC.

A single count supports this clone. The genes are TRBV4-1 and TRBJ1-5; no firm D call. V lost 4 bases to trimming and J lost 0 bases, with 13 bases between them. This CDR3 contains 16 residues. Germline V lookup: CDR1 MGHRA, CDR2 YSYEKL. CDR3 in DNA: TGCGCCAGCAGCCCTGTGGGTTCATATAGCAATCAGCCCCAGCATTTT. It is translated as CASSPVGSYSNQPQHF.

V usage is TRBV7-9 and J usage is TRBJ2-7; TRBD2 matches at 14 bases. V was pared by 9 bases and J by 0 bases, with 13 bases of the junction left unmatched. The CDR3 covers 18 residues. Germline-derived CDR1 and CDR2 are SEHNR and FQNEAQ (reference sequence). The CDR3 sequence: CASARGLAGVMSSYEQYF. In nucleotides, the CDR3 is TGTGCCAGTGCCCGGGGACTAGCGGGAGTCATGAGCTCCTACGAGCAGTACTTC.

V usage is TRBV4-1 and J usage is TRBJ2-3, with 8 nucleotides matching TRBD2. V lost 5 bases, J lost 7 bases, and 23 bases stayed unmatched. Germline V gene lookup returns CDR1 MGHRA and CDR2 YSYEKL. This CDR3 spans 19 amino acids. The CDR3 DNA follows: TGCGCCAGCAGCTTCCCCCGGACTAGCACCTCTAATGAGGGTAATACGCAGTATTTT. Its translation is CASSFPRTSTSNEGNTQYF.

This chain connects TRBV11-2 to TRBJ2-5, with 8 bases aligning to TRBD1. This CDR3 region has 15 residues. V lost 2 bases and J lost 1; bases outside the gene matches: 3. The germline V gene encodes CDR1 SGHAT and CDR2 FQNNGV. Here the CDR3 DNA reads TGTGCCAGCAGCTTATCGGACAGGGTCCAAGAGACCCAGTACTTC. This sequence encodes CASSLSDRVQETQYF. Filled out from reference TRBV11-2 and TRBJ2-5, the complete variable domain reads EAGVAQSPRYKIIEKRQSVAFWCNPISGHATLYWYQQILGQGPKLLIQFQNNGVVDDSQLPKDRFSAERLKGVDSTLKIQPAKLEDSAVYLCASSLSDRVQETQYFGPGTRLLVL.

The chain links TRBV24-1 to TRBJ2-7; 9 bases fit TRBD1. Germline CDR1 is KGHDR and CDR2 is SFDVKD. The trim removed 4 bases at V and 5 bases at J, leaving 8 bases unmatched. The CDR3 runs 15 residues. CDR3 protein: CATSDPGTGSHEQYF. The CDR3 bases are TGTGCCACCAGTGACCCCGGGACAGGGTCCCACGAGCAGTACTTC.

The chain recombines TRBV4-2 with TRBJ2-7; TRBD2 agrees at 12 bases. From germline, CDR1 is LGHNA and CDR2 YNFKEQ. The junction had 2 bases not matched to a gene; V was cut back by 0 bases and J by 2 bases. The length of the CDR3 is 16 residues. CDR3 DNA sequence: TGTGCCAGCAGCCAAGAGTGGACTAGCGGGACCTACGAGCAGTACTTC. Protein product: CASSQEWTSGTYEQYF.

The rearrangement links TRBV6-6 to TRBJ1-2; D not certain. Germline-derived CDR1 and CDR2 are MNHNY and SVGAGI (reference sequence). Trimming left V 5 bases short and J 4 bases short, with 8 bases between. The CDR3 length is 12 residues. The CDR3 coding sequence is TGTGCCAGCAGTACCACAAGCTATGGCTACACCTTC. Its translation: CASSTTSYGYTF.

The V and J genes are TRBV5-1 and TRBJ2-7; 14 bases are a match to TRBD2. The CDR3 extends over 17 amino acids. Germline V gene data show CDR1 as SGHRS and CDR2 as YFSETQ. Trimming removed 4 bases from V and 6 bases from J; junction bases left unmatched: 12. In DNA, the CDR3 is TGCGCCAGCAGCCTGGGACTAGCGGGAGTTTGGGGCTCCGAGCAGTACTTC. As protein: CASSLGLAGVWGSEQYF.

The CDR3 DNA follows: TGTGCCAGCAGCGATTATAGCGGGAGAGAGACCCAGTACTTC. Translation: CASSDYSGRETQYF. This chain joins TRBV5-4 and TRBJ2-5; TRBD2 matches 9 bases. Germline assignment: CDR1 SGHNT and CDR2 YYREEE (reference sequence). With V trimmed by 4 bases and J by 4 bases, 5 bases remained unmatched. This CDR3 is built from 14 residues.

This chain uses TRBV29-1 with TRBJ1-2; weak D call: TRBD1 (6 bases). Germline CDR1 reads SQVTM; CDR2 reads ANQGSEA. Trimming removed 5 bases from V and 2 bases from J, with 9 bases in between. This CDR3 contains 12 residues. CDR3 sequence (DNA): TGCAGCGTTTTTCAGGGGAACTATGGCTACACCTTC. Amino acid sequence: CSVFQGNYGYTF.

This clone has a single count. Here the CDR3 reads CASRVVITGELFF. DNA for the CDR3: TGTGCCAGCAGGGTAGTAATCACCGGGGAGCTGTTTTTT. The chain employs TRBV6-5 and TRBJ2-2; unclear D gene. The CDR3 has 13 amino acids. In germline, CDR1 is MNHEY, CDR2 SVGAGI. Trimming removed 6 bases from V and 4 bases from J, with 9 bases in between.

The genes are TRBV28 and TRBJ2-7, with 7 bases matching TRBD2. The CDR3 loop spans 15 amino acids. With V trimmed by 4 bases and J by 4 bases, 10 bases remained unmatched. Germline CDR1 and CDR2: MDHEN and SYDVKM. CDR3 residues: CASSSRGILSYEQYF. For the CDR3, the DNA is TGTGCCAGCAGTTCGCGGGGGATTCTCTCTTACGAGCAGTACTTC.

The V and J genes are TRBV5-6 and TRBJ1-1; TRBD1 is a possible D gene (5 bases). The CDR3 spans 15 residues. Germline lookup yields CDR1 SGHDT and CDR2 YYEEEE. Trimming stripped 2 bases from V and 4 bases from J, with 15 bases between. The CDR3 sequence: CASSLGTIWGTEAFF. In DNA form, the CDR3 reads TGTGCCAGCAGCTTAGGGACGATTTGGGGCACTGAAGCTTTCTTT.

The chain employs TRBV6-1 and TRBJ2-5, with D uncertain. Trimming removed 0 bases from V and 9 bases from J, with 8 bases in between. Germline V CDR1 and CDR2: MNHNS, SASEGT. The CDR3 covers 12 residues. In DNA form, the CDR3 reads TGTGCCAGCAGTGAAGCGGCCCAATCCCAGTACTTC. Translation gives CASSEAAQSQYF.

This chain joins TRBV9 and TRBJ2-1; TRBD2 matches 10 bases. The CDR3 covers 14 residues. Germline CDR1 and CDR2: SGDLS and YYNGEE. V gave up 2 bases and J gave up 6 bases; unmatched junction bases: 2. DNA for the CDR3: TGTGCCAGCAGCGTGAGCGGGGGGGCCAATGAGCAGTTCTTC. Translated, it gives CASSVSGGANEQFF.

V usage is TRBV2 and J usage is TRBJ1-2, with 8 bases that match TRBD1. Germline V gene sequence: CDR1 SNHLY, CDR2 FYNNEI. Trimming cost V 1 base and J 8 bases; bases outside gene matches: 6. This CDR3 contains 14 residues. The CDR3 is CASSEGRGREGYTF. The CDR3 coding sequence is TGTGCCAGCAGTGAAGGCAGGGGGCGCGAGGGCTACACCTTC.

V and J are TRBV28 and TRBJ1-2; D gene unclear. The CDR3 has 12 amino acids. V shed 1 base and J shed 5 bases, with 5 bases lying between them. Per germline, CDR1 MDHEN and CDR2 SYDVKM. The CDR3 DNA reads TGTGCCAGCAGTTTATCGCGTTATGGCTACACCTTC. Its translation: CASSLSRYGYTF.

The chain is built from TRBV27 and TRBJ2-2, with a weak D call TRBD1 (6 bases). Germline loops: CDR1 MNHEY, CDR2 SMNVEV (reference sequence). CDR3 size: 14 residues. Trimming took 7 bases from V and 1 from J, leaving 10 bases between them. The CDR3 here is CASTQQGNTGELFF. In DNA, the CDR3 is TGTGCCAGCACCCAACAGGGGAACACCGGGGAGCTGTTTTTT.